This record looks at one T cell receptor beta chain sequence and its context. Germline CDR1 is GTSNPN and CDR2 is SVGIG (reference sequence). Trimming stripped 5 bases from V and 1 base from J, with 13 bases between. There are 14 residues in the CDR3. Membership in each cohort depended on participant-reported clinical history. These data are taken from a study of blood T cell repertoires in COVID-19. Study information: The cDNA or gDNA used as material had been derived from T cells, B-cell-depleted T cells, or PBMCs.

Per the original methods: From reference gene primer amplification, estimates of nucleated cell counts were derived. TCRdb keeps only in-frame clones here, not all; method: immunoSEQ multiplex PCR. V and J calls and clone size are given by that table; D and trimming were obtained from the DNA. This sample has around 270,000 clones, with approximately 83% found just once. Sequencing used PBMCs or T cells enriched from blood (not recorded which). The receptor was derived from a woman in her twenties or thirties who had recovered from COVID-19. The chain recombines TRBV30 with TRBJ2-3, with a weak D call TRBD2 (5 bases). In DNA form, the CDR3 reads TGTGCCTGGGCACGCGGAGGAGGCACAGATACGCAGTATTTT. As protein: CAWARGGGTDTQYF. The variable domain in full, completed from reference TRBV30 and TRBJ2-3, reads SQTIHQWPATLVQPVGSPLSLECTVEGTSNPNLYWYRQAAGRGLQLLFYSVGIGQISSEVPQNLSASRPQDRQFILSSKKLLLSDSGFYLCAWARGGGTDTQYFGPGTRLTVL.